This TCR beta chain was profiled in a study of blood T cell repertoires in COVID-19. Study in general: The samples span acute and convalescent COVID-19 from the United States, Italy and Spain. From T cells, B-cell-depleted T cells, or PBMCs came the material, which was cDNA or gDNA.

In the source study's methods: Amplification from reference gene primers served as the basis for estimated nucleated cell counts. Produced via immunoSEQ multiplex PCR; TCRdb's table is partial and in-frame only. V and J calls and clone size are copied from that table; D and trimming were computed from the DNA. Counted here are around 130,000 clones, about four fifths occurring once; the ten biggest clones make up approximately 17%. This clonotype was sampled from a woman at least 80 years old with acute or convalescent COVID-19. Sample: peripheral blood.

For the CDR3, the DNA is TGTGCCTGGGACAGTAACTATGGCTACACCTTC. Translation: CAWDSNYGYTF. This sequence joins TRBV30 and TRBJ1-2; TRBD1 is a possible D gene (5 bases). Trimming pared 5 bases from V and 1 base from J, leaving 5 bases between. CDR3 size: 11 residues. In germline, CDR1 is GTSNPN, CDR2 SVGIG (reference sequence).